The clone carrying this T cell receptor (beta chain) turned up a few times. The authors reverse transcribed all of the isolated RNA, so sequencing captured expressed TCRB transcripts. Repertoires were generated with immunoSEQ multiplex PCR, while TCRdb's copy carries only in-frame clones and drops some. This table has roughly 240,000 clones, approximately 14% appearing once. The data belong to a study of beta chain features in type 1 diabetes. Germline V lookup: CDR1 SGHRS, CDR2 YFSETQ. The ends lost 6 bases at V and 8 bases at J; junction bases unmatched: 11. There are 14 residues in the CDR3. The clonotype originates from a woman in her 40s in good health. Specimen: naive CD4+ T cells from blood. V usage is TRBV5-1 and J usage is TRBJ2-1; 7 bases are a match to TRBD1. CDR3 protein: CASTRQGTVDEQFF. CDR3 DNA: TGCGCCAGCACTCGACAGGGCACCGTCGATGAGCAGTTCTTC.